The next 16 T cell receptor beta chains were all read from a single sample in a study of T cells in women clearing cervical HPV infection. Repertoires were generated with immunoSEQ multiplex PCR, while TCRdb's copy carries only in-frame clones and drops some. This table lists 21,000 or so clones. Sequenced input: blood buffy coat. The receptors here all came from a woman aged 18-70 years with a cervical HPV16 infection that either progressed to CIN3+ or cleared (not recorded which).

For this clone: The read ends 3 residues shy of where the CDR3 ends; the end is completed using the germline J gene. This chain connects TRBV5-4 to TRBJ2-2; 8 nucleotides align to TRBD1. CDR1 and CDR2 from the germline V gene are SGHNT and YYREEE (reference sequence). This CDR3 has 13 amino acids. Incomplete CDR3 DNA: TGTGCCAGCAGCTCGGACAGGGATGAAAAG. This encodes CASSSDRDEK. Given in full, the CDR3 is CASSSDRDEKLFF.

Of note for this clone: The read ends 3 residues before the CDR3 terminus; that terminus is restored from the germline J gene. V is TRBV2 and J is TRBJ2-1; a possible D gene is TRBD1 (5 bases). V lost 3 bases and J 4 bases, leaving 16 bases between the germline ends. The germline gives CDR1 SNHLY, CDR2 FYNNEI. The CDR3 contains 16 residues. The sequenced part of the CDR3 DNA is TGTGCCAGCAGTGATGAGACAGCGAAGGGTTACAATGAG. It yields the protein CASSDETAKGYNE. The CDR3 reads in full as CASSDETAKGYNEQFF.

Of note for this clone: From the germline J gene comes the end of the CDR3, since the read stops 3 residues before it. This chain joins TRBV30 and TRBJ1-5, with 7 bases fitting TRBD1. With V trimmed by 5 bases and J by 1 base, 2 bases remained unmatched. The CDR3 covers 13 residues. In germline, CDR1 is GTSNPN, CDR2 SVGIG (reference sequence). The CDR3 region is CAWRQGSNQPQHF. The part of the CDR3 DNA that was read is TGTGCCTGGCGACAGGGCAGCAATCAGCCC. Using reference TRBV30 and TRBJ1-5 for the parts outside the CDR3, the full variable domain is SQTIHQWPATLVQPVGSPLSLECTVEGTSNPNLYWYRQAAGRGLQLLFYSVGIGQISSEVPQNLSASRPQDRQFILSSKKLLLSDSGFYLCAWRQGSNQPQHFGDGTRLSIL.

Concerning this clone: The read stops 3 residues short of the end of the CDR3; the missing end is completed from the germline J gene. This sequence joins TRBV20-1 and TRBJ2-7; D not certain. This CDR3 region has 16 residues. The V end lost 0 bases, the J end lost 0 bases, and 15 bases lay between the germline ends. Germline CDR1 and CDR2: DFQATT and SNEGSKA (reference sequence). CDR3 sequence: CSAREGRELSSYEQYF. The CDR3 DNA, read in part, is TGCAGTGCTAGAGAGGGCAGAGAGTTAAGCTCCTACGAG.

In regard to this clone: From the germline J gene comes the end of the CDR3, since the read stops 3 residues before it. The rearrangement joins TRBV2 to TRBJ1-1; D is unclear. The CDR3 has 14 amino acids. The V end was cut by 1 base, the J end by 6 bases, with 12 bases between. Germline V gene sequence: CDR1 SNHLY, CDR2 FYNNEI. The CDR3 bases that were read are TGTGCCAGCAGTGAAGACTCCCCCGGGTCTGAA. Amino acids: CASSEDSPGSE. The entire CDR3 reads CASSEDSPGSEAFF.

Frequency places this clone as medium-sized. The observed sequence ends 3 residues before the CDR3 terminus, with the missing tail filled in from the germline J gene. The chain combines TRBV6-1 with TRBJ1-2; 7 bases line up with TRBD1. The length of the CDR3 is 15 residues. CDR1 and CDR2 (germline): MNHNS, SASEGT. Unmatched junction bases numbered 4, after V lost 1 base and J lost 2 bases. CDR3 in amino acids: CASSEGETGNYGYTF. CDR3 bases read: TGTGCCAGCAGTGAAGGTGAGACAGGGAACTATGGC.

As concerns this clone: Read coverage stops 3 residues before the CDR3 terminus; the germline J gene supplies the remainder. The chain couples TRBV18 to TRBJ1-2; the D gene is possibly TRBD1 (6 bases). The CDR3 totals 15 residues. Germline CDR1 is KGHSH and CDR2 is LQKENI. CDR3 residues: CASSLRGQRTDTYTF. Incomplete CDR3 DNA: TGTGCCAGCTCACTCAGGGGTCAACGCACAGATACC.

Of note for this clone: Sequencing ends 3 residues short of the CDR3 end; the germline J gene provides the rest. The V gene is TRBV7-9, the J gene TRBJ1-2; tentative D call: TRBD1 (5 bases). This CDR3 is built from 13 residues. CDR1 SEHNR and CDR2 FQNEAQ come from the germline V gene (reference sequence). The CDR3 here is CAIPRAGSSFYTF. The part of the CDR3 DNA that was read is TGTGCCATCCCCCGGGCAGGGTCTAGTTTC.

Points on this clone: The read finishes 3 residues shy of the CDR3 end, and the germline J gene is used to complete it. This sequence joins TRBV5-5 and TRBJ2-5; a possible D gene is TRBD1 (5 bases). Deletions cut 3 bases from V and 5 bases from J, with 11 bases between. Germline lookup yields CDR1 SGHKS and CDR2 YYEKEE (reference sequence). This CDR3 is built from 13 residues. Incomplete CDR3 DNA: TGTGCCAGCAGCTGGGGCCGATGGGAGACC. This gives the protein CASSWGRWET. The CDR3 as a whole reads CASSWGRWETQYF.

A remark on this clone: The read gets to within 3 residues of the CDR3 end, and the germline J gene fills in the rest. J is TRBJ1-1 and V is TRBV7-3, with no clear D. The CDR3 covers 13 residues. Germline V gene sequence: CDR1 SGHTA, CDR2 FQGTGA. CDR3 residues: CASSSTMVSEAFF. CDR3 DNA, as far as it was read: TGTGCCAGCAGCTCGACTATGGTGTCCGAA.

The sequenced part of the CDR3 DNA is TGTGCCAGCAGCCCGGGACAGGGGGAAGCCGGGGAG. Amino acid sequence: CASSPGQGEAGE. The entire CDR3 is CASSPGQGEAGELFF. V is TRBV7-3 and J is TRBJ2-2, with 11 bases aligning to TRBD1. The sequenced fragment ends 3 residues before the CDR3 boundary, so the rest is inferred from the germline J gene. The CDR3 has 15 amino acids. J gave up 6 bases and V 5 bases, and 5 bases lay outside the gene matches. Germline loops: CDR1 SGHTA, CDR2 FQGTGA.

As concerns this clone: The CDR3 end is not reached by the read, which stops 3 residues before it; the germline J gene fills it in. This rearrangement joins TRBV6-1 to TRBJ1-6; 7 bases map to TRBD1. Looked up from germline, CDR1 is MNHNS and CDR2 is SASEGT. V dropped 2 bases and J dropped 6; count of bases not matched to a gene: 7. The CDR3 is 16 amino acids. The CDR3 loop reads CASSEKGGGFNSPLHF. Partial CDR3 DNA: TGTGCCAGCAGTGAAAAGGGAGGGGGCTTTAATTCACCC.

Turning to this clone: Coverage ceases 3 residues before the CDR3 finishes, and the germline J gene fills in the end. V is TRBV29-1 and J is TRBJ2-7, with a weak D call TRBD1 (6 bases). Looked up from germline, CDR1 is SQVTM and CDR2 is ANQGSEA. The CDR3 has 14 residues. V lost 6 bases to trimming and J lost 0 bases, with 15 bases between them. The CDR3 reads CSVYRDTSSYEQYF. The DNA read from the CDR3 is TGCAGCGTCTACCGGGACACCAGCTCCTACGAG.

As for this clone: The read falls 3 residues short of the CDR3 end, and the missing part is taken from the germline J gene. The chain carries TRBV7-3 and TRBJ1-2, with 11 nucleotides matching TRBD1. Germline CDR1 reads SGHTA; CDR2 reads FQGTGA. J gave up 3 bases and V 2 bases, and 2 bases lay outside the gene matches. This CDR3 has 15 amino acids. CDR3 protein: CASSLGQGAHYGYTF. Incomplete CDR3 DNA: TGTGCCAGCAGCTTAGGACAGGGGGCTCACTATGGC.

This CDR3 is CSATGMRRDNEQFF. The sequenced CDR3 bases are TGCAGTGCCACAGGGATGAGAAGGGACAATGAG. This chain uses TRBV20-1 with TRBJ2-1; TRBD1 might be the D (6 bases). The read gets to within 3 residues of the CDR3 end, and the germline J gene fills in the rest. CDR1 is DFQATT and CDR2 is SNEGSKA in the germline V gene (reference sequence). The germline V and J ends were trimmed by 6 bases and 5 bases, with 17 bases remaining between them. CDR3 size: 14 residues.

As concerns this clone: The sequenced fragment ends 3 residues before the CDR3 boundary, so the rest is inferred from the germline J gene. The chain employs TRBV5-6 and TRBJ2-7; 10 bases agree with TRBD1. CDR1 and CDR2 (germline): SGHDT, YYEEEE. There are 15 residues in the CDR3. Losses at the gene ends were 0 bases for V and 3 bases for J; bases not matched to a gene: 3. The chain's CDR3 is CASSLAGTGVYEQYF. The covered CDR3 bases are TGTGCCAGCAGCTTGGCCGGGACAGGGGTCTACGAG.